This T cell receptor beta chain stems from a study of blood T cell repertoires in COVID-19. On the study more broadly: Sites in the United States, Italy and Spain provided acute and convalescent COVID-19 samples. In each case, the material was cDNA or gDNA derived from T cells, B-cell-depleted T cells, or PBMCs.

Original methodology: Quantification of nucleated cells was approximated via reference gene primer amplification. TCRdb's copy holds only in-frame clones and misses some; the assay was immunoSEQ multiplex PCR. V, J and clone size reflect that table, while D and trimming were determined from the DNA. The table records approximately 210,000 clones, roughly 86% of them present only once. Trimming stripped 1 base from V and 4 bases from J, with 10 bases between. Per germline, CDR1 MGHRA and CDR2 YSYEKL. This CDR3 region has 15 residues. The specimen was peripheral blood. The receptor's source is a middle-aged woman with acute or convalescent COVID-19. The chain combines TRBV4-1 with TRBJ1-4; possible D gene TRBD1, 6 bases. CDR3 loop: CASSQGQVGNEKLFF. For the CDR3, the DNA is TGCGCCAGCAGCCAAGGACAGGTCGGTAATGAAAAACTGTTTTTT.